This TCR beta chain was recovered during a study of identical twins. TCRdb called the 5' RACE reads again in MiXCR, with one record for every CDR3 protein. The sample records roughly 250,000 distinct CDR3 sequences, around 7% being singletons. General study results and limits: The more abundant beta clonotypes in cord blood had fewer insertions, and memory repertoires did not show this.

The table lists this clonotype with a few counts. Its target is not known. Trimming removed 2 bases from V and 3 bases from J, with 10 bases in between. There are 14 residues in the CDR3. Germline loops: CDR1 MNHEY, CDR2 SMNVEV (reference sequence). Healthy Caucasian individuals made up all the donors. This sample also appeared in a second study, on yellow fever vaccine responses in identical twins.

Material: memory (CD45RO+) T cells sorted from blood. The origin of this receptor is a young woman in good health. The chain combines TRBV27 with TRBJ1-2; D gene ambiguous. CDR3 sequence (DNA): TGTGCCAGCAGTTTACGGTTGCACGACTATGGCTACACCTTC. This sequence encodes CASSLRLHDYGYTF.